This entry concerns a single TCR beta chain. Its antigen remains unidentified. This entry is derived from a study of CD8 T cell repertoires and HIV-1 epitope variants. As for the study in general: T cells were stimulated with Twenty-five Gag and Nef peptides separately. 1M T cells were kept uncultured as a baseline. The study's findings and limits: Of roughly ten antigen-specific beta clonotypes, about six appeared to cross-react with escape variants.

Repertoires were generated with immunoSEQ multiplex PCR, while TCRdb's copy carries only in-frame clones and drops some. This sample has about 5,400 clones, with about 60% found just once. The CDR3 length is 14 residues. Trimming removed 5 bases at V and 1 base at J, with 12 bases between. Germline V gives CDR1 SEHNR, CDR2 FQNEAQ (reference sequence). The chain uses TRBV7-9 and TRBJ2-7, with D possibly called TRBD1 or TRBD2 (5 bases each). The source material was cultured CD8+ T cells derived from PBMCs. This sequence originates from a male donor with HIV. The CDR3 nucleotides read TGTGCCAGCAGCCCCCGGGACCAGTCCTACGAGCAGTACTTC. The encoded protein is CASSPRDQSYEQYF.